A few counts support the clone carrying this TCR beta chain. Its antigen is as yet unknown. The sample belongs to a study of T cells in Graves' hyperthyroidism and ophthalmopathy. Regarding the study as a whole: Blood also contained most expanded thyroid clonotypes above 0.001.

Lactation, pregnancy, other autoimmune disease or uncontrolled infection excluded patients. This CDR3 region has 13 residues. Per the germline V gene, CDR1 is SQVTM and CDR2 is ANQGSEA. V gave up 5 bases and J gave up 6 bases; unmatched junction bases: 7. The source material, RNA transcripts, was used to amplify TCR beta CDR3 regions. When the TCR CDR3 underwent first-round RT-PCR, the HTBI primer set was used. TCRdb itself ran the multiplex PCR reads through MiXCR, one entry per CDR3 protein. The sample contains a few hundred thousand distinct CDR3 sequences, 15% to 18% of which appear only once. Sequenced sample: blood. The gene calls are TRBV29-1 and TRBJ2-7; TRBD2 matches at 10 bases. This clonotype originated in a woman aged 18-29 years with Graves' hyperthyroidism that later progressed to Graves' ophthalmopathy. CDR3 sequence reads: CSVYKREGLEQYF. The CDR3 nucleotides are TGCAGCGTTTACAAGCGGGAGGGCCTCGAGCAGTACTTC.